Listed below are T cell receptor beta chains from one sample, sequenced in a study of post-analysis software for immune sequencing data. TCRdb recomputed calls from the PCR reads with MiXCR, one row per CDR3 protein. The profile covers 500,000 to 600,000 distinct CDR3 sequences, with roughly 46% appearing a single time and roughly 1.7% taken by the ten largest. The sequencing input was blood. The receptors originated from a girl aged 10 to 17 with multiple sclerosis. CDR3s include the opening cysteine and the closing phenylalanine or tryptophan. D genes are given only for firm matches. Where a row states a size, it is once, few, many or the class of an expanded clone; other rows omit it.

cdr3_aa: CASSLEAGGNYGYTF
cdr3_nt: TGTGCCAGCAGCTTAGAGGCAGGGGGTAACTATGGCTACACCTTC
d_call: TRBD1
clone_size: -
j_call: TRBJ1-2
cdr3_length: 15
v_call: TRBV11-2

cdr3_aa: CASSSPGGGSETQYF
cdr3_nt: TGTGCCAGCAGCTCGCCTGGCGGGGGATCAGAGACCCAGTACTTC
d_call: TRBD2
clone_size: -
j_call: TRBJ2-5
cdr3_length: 15
v_call: TRBV7-2

cdr3_aa: CASSYSGGPDNEQFF
cdr3_nt: TGTGCCAGCAGTTACTCAGGAGGGCCCGACAATGAGCAGTTCTTC
d_call: -
clone_size: few
j_call: TRBJ2-1
cdr3_length: 15
v_call: TRBV6-5

cdr3_aa: CASRGNSGSNEQFF
cdr3_nt: TGTGCCAGCAGGGGAAATAGCGGGAGCAATGAGCAGTTCTTC
d_call: TRBD2
clone_size: -
j_call: TRBJ2-1
cdr3_length: 14
v_call: TRBV6-4

cdr3_aa: CASSARGENTEAFF
cdr3_nt: TGTGCCAGCAGCGCTCGAGGGGAGAACACTGAAGCTTTCTTT
d_call: -
clone_size: few
j_call: TRBJ1-1
cdr3_length: 14
v_call: TRBV9

cdr3_aa: CAISESNEQFF
cdr3_nt: TGTGCCATCAGTGAGTCTAATGAGCAGTTCTTC
d_call: -
clone_size: many
j_call: TRBJ2-1
cdr3_length: 11
v_call: TRBV10-3

cdr3_aa: CASRSREGASYEQYF
cdr3_nt: TGTGCCAGCAGGTCGAGGGAGGGGGCATCCTACGAGCAGTACTTC
d_call: -
clone_size: -
j_call: TRBJ2-7
cdr3_length: 15
v_call: TRBV5-5

cdr3_aa: CASSSSPGPKASPLHF
cdr3_nt: TGTGCCAGCAGCTCTTCACCGGGACCAAAGGCTTCACCCCTCCACTTT
d_call: -
clone_size: -
j_call: TRBJ1-6
cdr3_length: 16
v_call: TRBV5-5

cdr3_aa: CASSLRGGGKRSYNEQFF
cdr3_nt: TGTGCCAGCAGTTTGAGAGGAGGGGGCAAAAGGTCCTACAATGAGCAGTTCTTC
d_call: -
clone_size: -
j_call: TRBJ2-1
cdr3_length: 18
v_call: TRBV12-3/TRBV12-4

cdr3_aa: CAITDTSSYEQYF
cdr3_nt: TGTGCCATCACCGACACCAGCTCCTACGAGCAGTACTTC
d_call: -
clone_size: -
j_call: TRBJ2-7
cdr3_length: 13
v_call: TRBV10-3

cdr3_aa: CASSLAFWFLTDTQYF
cdr3_nt: TGTGCCAGCAGCTTAGCGTTCTGGTTCCTCACAGATACGCAGTATTTT
d_call: -
clone_size: -
j_call: TRBJ2-3
cdr3_length: 16
v_call: TRBV7-2

cdr3_aa: CSAQGVAKNIQYF
cdr3_nt: TGCAGTGCCCAGGGGGTAGCCAAAAACATTCAGTACTTC
d_call: TRBD1
clone_size: -
j_call: TRBJ2-4
cdr3_length: 13
v_call: TRBV20-1

cdr3_aa: CASSTSGSSYNEQFF
cdr3_nt: TGTGCCAGCAGCACTAGCGGGAGCTCCTACAATGAGCAGTTCTTC
d_call: TRBD2
clone_size: many
j_call: TRBJ2-1
cdr3_length: 15
v_call: TRBV12-3/TRBV12-4

cdr3_aa: CASSSLQGARGYTF
cdr3_nt: TGTGCCAGCAGTTCTCTACAGGGGGCGCGTGGCTACACCTTC
d_call: TRBD1
clone_size: -
j_call: TRBJ1-2
cdr3_length: 14
v_call: TRBV28

cdr3_aa: CASSPLWGYDNEQFF
cdr3_nt: TGTGCCAGCAGCCCTCTTTGGGGCTACGACAATGAGCAGTTCTTC
d_call: -
clone_size: -
j_call: TRBJ2-1
cdr3_length: 15
v_call: TRBV11-1

cdr3_aa: CSVEGAQGGTQYF
cdr3_nt: TGCAGCGTTGAGGGGGCGCAGGGAGGTACGCAGTATTTT
d_call: -
clone_size: few
j_call: TRBJ2-3
cdr3_length: 13
v_call: TRBV29-1

cdr3_aa: CAGSQPGRGYGYTF
cdr3_nt: TGTGCCGGCAGCCAACCCGGGCGGGGTTATGGCTACACCTTC
d_call: -
clone_size: -
j_call: TRBJ1-2
cdr3_length: 14
v_call: TRBV4-2

cdr3_aa: CASSLRTRFANTGELFF
cdr3_nt: TGCGCCAGCAGCCTCCGGACTAGATTCGCGAACACCGGGGAGCTGTTTTTT
d_call: TRBD2
clone_size: -
j_call: TRBJ2-2
cdr3_length: 17
v_call: TRBV4-1

cdr3_aa: CASSPTQANTEAFF
cdr3_nt: TGTGCCAGCAGCCCAACCCAGGCGAACACTGAAGCTTTCTTT
d_call: -
clone_size: -
j_call: TRBJ1-1
cdr3_length: 14
v_call: TRBV7-2

cdr3_aa: CSVQAQGYGYTF
cdr3_nt: TGCAGCGTTCAAGCCCAGGGTTATGGCTACACCTTC
d_call: -
clone_size: -
j_call: TRBJ1-2
cdr3_length: 12
v_call: TRBV29-1

cdr3_aa: CASSTTGSYNEQFF
cdr3_nt: TGTGCCAGCAGTACGACAGGATCCTACAATGAGCAGTTCTTC
d_call: -
clone_size: -
j_call: TRBJ2-1
cdr3_length: 14
v_call: TRBV6-5

cdr3_aa: CASSSYYGGDTEAFF
cdr3_nt: TGTGCCAGCAGCTCCTATTATGGGGGGGACACTGAAGCTTTCTTT
d_call: -
clone_size: -
j_call: TRBJ1-1
cdr3_length: 15
v_call: TRBV11-2

cdr3_aa: CAISGQGSAEAFF
cdr3_nt: TGTGCCATCAGTGGACAGGGGTCAGCTGAAGCTTTCTTT
d_call: TRBD1
clone_size: -
j_call: TRBJ1-1
cdr3_length: 13
v_call: TRBV10-3

cdr3_aa: CASSMGQDGYTF
cdr3_nt: TGTGCCAGCAGTATGGGGCAGGATGGCTACACCTTC
d_call: -
clone_size: few
j_call: TRBJ1-2
cdr3_length: 12
v_call: TRBV6-5

cdr3_aa: CASSLTGTSGYTF
cdr3_nt: TGTGCCAGCAGTCTTACAGGGACTTCGGGCTACACCTTC
d_call: -
clone_size: -
j_call: TRBJ1-2
cdr3_length: 13
v_call: TRBV28

cdr3_aa: CASSLFQGQGASPLHF
cdr3_nt: TGTGCCAGCAGCTTATTTCAGGGGCAGGGAGCATCACCCCTCCACTTT
d_call: -
clone_size: once
j_call: TRBJ1-6
cdr3_length: 16
v_call: TRBV7-8

cdr3_aa: CASSRSSGRAEHEQYF
cdr3_nt: TGTGCCAGCAGCCGAAGTAGCGGGAGGGCCGAACACGAGCAGTACTTC
d_call: TRBD2
clone_size: few
j_call: TRBJ2-7
cdr3_length: 16
v_call: TRBV7-9

cdr3_aa: CASKLTGFADTQYF
cdr3_nt: TGCGCCAGCAAGCTGACAGGGTTCGCAGATACGCAGTATTTT
d_call: TRBD1
clone_size: -
j_call: TRBJ2-3
cdr3_length: 14
v_call: TRBV5-1

cdr3_aa: CAWSLRIYNEQFF
cdr3_nt: TGTGCCTGGAGTCTACGGATCTACAATGAGCAGTTCTTC
d_call: -
clone_size: -
j_call: TRBJ2-1
cdr3_length: 13
v_call: TRBV30

cdr3_aa: CSVDVGRVRQPQHF
cdr3_nt: TGCAGCGTTGACGTGGGCAGGGTTCGACAGCCCCAGCATTTT
d_call: -
clone_size: once
j_call: TRBJ1-5
cdr3_length: 14
v_call: TRBV29-1

cdr3_aa: CASRRRALETQYF
cdr3_nt: TGTGCCAGCAGGAGACGGGCACTAGAGACCCAGTACTTC
d_call: -
clone_size: -
j_call: TRBJ2-5
cdr3_length: 13
v_call: TRBV6-5

cdr3_aa: CASSIRKGLAQYYEQYF
cdr3_nt: TGTGCCAGCAGCATCAGGAAGGGACTAGCGCAATACTACGAGCAGTACTTC
d_call: TRBD2
clone_size: -
j_call: TRBJ2-7
cdr3_length: 17
v_call: TRBV11-3

cdr3_aa: CASSLGQSYSNQPQHF
cdr3_nt: TGTGCCAGCAGCTTAGGGCAGAGCTATAGCAATCAGCCCCAGCATTTT
d_call: -
clone_size: -
j_call: TRBJ1-5
cdr3_length: 16
v_call: TRBV7-2

cdr3_aa: CAISRGQTYNEQFF
cdr3_nt: TGTGCCATCAGCCGGGGACAGACCTACAATGAGCAGTTCTTC
d_call: TRBD1
clone_size: few
j_call: TRBJ2-1
cdr3_length: 14
v_call: TRBV10-3

cdr3_aa: CASSGTQVSREQYF
cdr3_nt: TGTGCCAGCAGCGGAACACAGGTTTCGCGCGAGCAGTACTTC
d_call: -
clone_size: few
j_call: TRBJ2-7
cdr3_length: 14
v_call: TRBV9

cdr3_aa: CSAREWARSVGYTF
cdr3_nt: TGCAGTGCTAGAGAGTGGGCCCGGAGTGTCGGCTACACCTTC
d_call: -
clone_size: -
j_call: TRBJ1-2
cdr3_length: 14
v_call: TRBV20-1

cdr3_aa: CAISPNSPLHF
cdr3_nt: TGTGCCATCAGCCCTAATTCACCCCTCCACTTT
d_call: -
clone_size: -
j_call: TRBJ1-6
cdr3_length: 11
v_call: TRBV10-3

cdr3_aa: CASGERGYEQYF
cdr3_nt: TGTGCTAGTGGGGAAAGGGGCTACGAGCAGTACTTC
d_call: -
clone_size: few
j_call: TRBJ2-7
cdr3_length: 12
v_call: TRBV12-5

cdr3_aa: CSANSGGARTDTQYF
cdr3_nt: TGCAGTGCTAACAGCGGGGGGGCCCGCACAGATACGCAGTATTTT
d_call: TRBD2
clone_size: -
j_call: TRBJ2-3
cdr3_length: 15
v_call: TRBV20-1

cdr3_aa: CASTSGRADLTDTQYF
cdr3_nt: TGTGCCAGCACCTCCGGCAGGGCGGACCTCACAGATACGCAGTATTTT
d_call: -
clone_size: -
j_call: TRBJ2-3
cdr3_length: 16
v_call: TRBV7-9

cdr3_aa: CSARDLGGRAGPGPGTDTQYF
cdr3_nt: TGCAGTGCTAGAGATCTGGGCGGGAGGGCCGGTCCAGGCCCGGGCACTGATACGCAGTATTTT
d_call: TRBD2
clone_size: few
j_call: TRBJ2-3
cdr3_length: 21
v_call: TRBV20-1

cdr3_aa: CASSWQGSTDTQYF
cdr3_nt: TGTGCCAGCAGTTGGCAGGGCTCCACAGATACGCAGTATTTT
d_call: -
clone_size: few
j_call: TRBJ2-3
cdr3_length: 14
v_call: TRBV6-2/TRBV6-3

cdr3_aa: CASSGGDRANEQFF
cdr3_nt: TGTGCCAGCAGTGGGGGGGACAGGGCGAATGAGCAGTTCTTC
d_call: TRBD1
clone_size: -
j_call: TRBJ2-1
cdr3_length: 14
v_call: TRBV12-3/TRBV12-4

cdr3_aa: CASSASNQPQHF
cdr3_nt: TGTGCCAGCAGCGCTAGCAATCAGCCCCAGCATTTT
d_call: -
clone_size: few
j_call: TRBJ1-5
cdr3_length: 12
v_call: TRBV7-9

cdr3_aa: CASSLGPPGAEETQYF
cdr3_nt: TGTGCCAGCAGCTTAGGCCCCCCGGGGGCCGAAGAGACCCAGTACTTC
d_call: -
clone_size: few
j_call: TRBJ2-5
cdr3_length: 16
v_call: TRBV7-9

cdr3_aa: CASSSPKGLAGGTDTQYF
cdr3_nt: TGTGCCAGCAGCTCCCCCAAGGGACTAGCGGGTGGAACAGATACGCAGTATTTT
d_call: TRBD2
clone_size: -
j_call: TRBJ2-3
cdr3_length: 18
v_call: TRBV7-2

cdr3_aa: CSVWTGKSSGNTIYF
cdr3_nt: TGCAGCGTGTGGACAGGGAAGAGCTCTGGAAACACCATATATTTT
d_call: TRBD1
clone_size: -
j_call: TRBJ1-3
cdr3_length: 15
v_call: TRBV29-1

cdr3_aa: CASSETGTISNTQYF
cdr3_nt: TGTGCCAGCAGCGAGACCGGGACTATTTCAAATACGCAGTATTTT
d_call: TRBD2
clone_size: -
j_call: TRBJ2-3
cdr3_length: 15
v_call: TRBV4-2

cdr3_aa: CAVSGGTNEKLFF
cdr3_nt: TGTGCCGTCAGTGGGGGAACTAATGAAAAACTGTTTTTT
d_call: -
clone_size: -
j_call: TRBJ1-4
cdr3_length: 13
v_call: TRBV10-3

cdr3_aa: CAISEVGVLGEQFF
cdr3_nt: TGTGCCATCAGTGAGGTTGGGGTACTAGGTGAGCAGTTCTTC
d_call: -
clone_size: -
j_call: TRBJ2-1
cdr3_length: 14
v_call: TRBV10-3

cdr3_aa: CASSWTEGGYNEQFF
cdr3_nt: TGTGCCAGCAGTTGGACAGAAGGGGGCTACAATGAGCAGTTCTTC
d_call: -
clone_size: -
j_call: TRBJ2-1
cdr3_length: 15
v_call: TRBV6-5

cdr3_aa: CASSLKRGGETQYF
cdr3_nt: TGTGCCAGCAGCTTGAAGAGGGGGGGAGAGACCCAGTACTTC
d_call: -
clone_size: -
j_call: TRBJ2-5
cdr3_length: 14
v_call: TRBV5-6